Sequencing of this TCR beta chain was carried out in a study of OX40 agonist ivuxolimab in advanced cancers. V lost 6 bases and J lost 3, with 9 bases in between. CDR1 is SGHAT and CDR2 is FQNNGV in the germline V gene. The CDR3 consists of 13 residues. TCRdb keeps only in-frame clones here, not all; method: immunoSEQ multiplex PCR. The sample has about 14,000 clones; roughly 87% are singletons. This specimen was CD4+ or CD8+ T cells sorted from blood, taken in a trial of the OX40 agonist ivuxolimab. This sequence originates from an adult with an advanced solid tumor such as melanoma, head and neck, liver or kidney cancer. V gene TRBV11-2 combines with J gene TRBJ2-1, with a possible D match to TRBD2 (5 bases). The CDR3 here is CASSQGGYNEQFF. In DNA, the CDR3 is TGTGCCAGCAGTCAAGGAGGCTACAATGAGCAGTTCTTC. The entire variable domain, with the rest obtained from reference TRBV11-2 and TRBJ2-1, is as follows: EAGVAQSPRYKIIEKRQSVAFWCNPISGHATLYWYQQILGQGPKLLIQFQNNGVVDDSQLPKDRFSAERLKGVDSTLKIQPAKLEDSAVYLCASSQGGYNEQFFGPGTRLTVL.